Listed here are 16 T cell receptor beta chains from one sample, sequenced in a study of shared clonotypes between healthy human individuals. Sequenced by immunoSEQ multiplex PCR; TCRdb stores in-frame clones only, minus some. The sample contains some 2.3 million clones, approximately 93% of which appear only once. Sequences were obtained from naive CD4+ T cells from PBMCs. Subset of the sample: CD45RA+ positively selected. The receptors here all came from a man between 18 and 29 years old in good health. Some clones in this sample may be carry-over from other donors' samples.

DNA of the CDR3: TGTGCCTGGACCCCCGGCAGGGAGGGCTATGGCTACACCTTC. Residues: CAWTPGREGYGYTF. V and J are TRBV30 and TRBJ1-2, with D tentatively TRBD1 (5 bases). V was pared by 4 bases and J by 4 bases, with 16 bases between. The CDR3 is 14 amino acids. The germline V gene has CDR1 GTSNPN and CDR2 SVGIG (reference sequence). Filled out from reference TRBV30 and TRBJ1-2, the complete variable domain reads SQTIHQWPATLVQPVGSPLSLECTVEGTSNPNLYWYRQAAGRGLQLLFYSVGIGQISSEVPQNLSASRPQDRQFILSSKKLLLSDSGFYLCAWTPGREGYGYTFGSGTRLTVV.

The V and J genes are TRBV7-2 and TRBJ1-1; TRBD1 aligns across 7 bases. After removal of 1 base from V and 11 bases from J, the junction contained 7 bases not matched to a gene. Germline CDR1 and CDR2: SGHTA and FQGNSA. The CDR3 consists of 13 residues. This CDR3 is CASSLGQGLEAFF. Written as DNA, the CDR3 is TGTGCCAGCAGCTTAGGACAGGGTTTAGAGGCTTTCTTT.

The genes are TRBV5-4 and TRBJ2-7; D is undetermined. Looked up from germline, CDR1 is SGHNT and CDR2 is YYREEE (reference sequence). The V end was cut by 1 base, the J end by 0 bases, with 11 bases between. This CDR3 comprises 15 residues. Here the CDR3 reads CASSLLELTSYEQYF. In DNA, the CDR3 is TGTGCCAGCAGCTTGTTGGAGCTTACCTCCTACGAGCAGTACTTC.

This rearrangement joins TRBV28 to TRBJ2-1; possible D gene TRBD2, 6 bases. CDR3 length equals 15 residues. CDR1 is MDHEN and CDR2 is SYDVKM in the germline V gene. V was cut by 5 bases and J by 5 bases, with 16 bases left in between. The CDR3 is CASSPVGRPNNEQFF. The CDR3 DNA sequence: TGTGCCAGCAGTCCCGTCGGGAGACCGAACAATGAGCAGTTCTTC.

The CDR3 nucleotides read TGTGCCAGCAGGCTCCCCGTTGGGAGCAATCAGCCCCAGCATTTT. Protein: CASRLPVGSNQPQHF. The rearrangement links TRBV28 to TRBJ1-5, with unresolved D. Trimming cost V 6 bases and J 1 base, with 13 bases left between them. Per germline, CDR1 MDHEN and CDR2 SYDVKM. CDR3 length: 15 residues.

About this clone: Other DNA sequences in this sample translate to the same CDR3. The V gene is TRBV28, the J gene TRBJ1-5; D remains ambiguous. V was pared by 6 bases and J by 2 bases, with 11 bases between. This CDR3 has 14 amino acids. CDR1 is MDHEN and CDR2 is SYDVKM in the germline V gene. The CDR3 bases are TGTGCCAGCAGCACCCCGGGAGGCAATCAGCCCCAGCATTTT. Translation: CASSTPGGNQPQHF. The full variable domain, rest sourced from reference TRBV28 and TRBJ1-5, is DVKVTQSSRYLVKRTGEKVFLECVQDMDHENMFWYRQDPGLGLRLIYFSYDVKMKEKGDIPEGYSVSREKKERFSLILESASTNQTSMYLCASSTPGGNQPQHFGDGTRLSIL.

This clone was observed a single time. Here the CDR3 reads CASSLLLGQGLKAQYF. The CDR3 DNA follows: TGTGCCAGCAGCTTACTACTCGGACAGGGCTTGAAGGCCCAGTACTTC. The V gene is TRBV7-9, the J gene TRBJ2-5; 8 bases agree with TRBD1. The germline V gene has CDR1 SEHNR and CDR2 FQNEAQ (reference sequence). After removal of 2 bases from V and 9 bases from J, the junction contained 14 bases not matched to a gene. The CDR3 covers 16 residues.

The chain recombines TRBV5-1 with TRBJ1-2; D is perhaps TRBD1 (5 bases). CDR3 length equals 16 residues. Germline V lookup: CDR1 SGHRS, CDR2 YFSETQ. Trimming pared 0 bases from V and 4 bases from J, leaving 16 bases between. The DNA of the CDR3 is TGCGCCAGCAGCTTGGACCCGGGAGGTGGGGGCTATGGCTACACCTTC. It yields the protein CASSLDPGGGGYGYTF.

A word on this clone: Other DNA sequences in this specimen translate into the identical CDR3. The chain couples TRBV6-5 to TRBJ2-3; no reliable D call. Germline lookup yields CDR1 MNHEY and CDR2 SVGAGI. Between the trimmed V and J ends, which lost 3 bases and 1 base, there was a span of 8 bases. The CDR3 has 14 residues. The CDR3 nucleotides are TGTGCCAGCAGTTATGAAGGAGGCACAGATACGCAGTATTTT. It yields the protein CASSYEGGTDTQYF.

This chain joins TRBV19 and TRBJ2-1, with 11 bases matching TRBD2. Trimming took 6 bases from V and 4 from J; bases not matched to a gene: 11. This CDR3 has 17 amino acids. Per the germline V gene, CDR1 is LNHDA and CDR2 is SQIVND (reference sequence). The CDR3 spells CASRPKVGLAAYNEQFF. The CDR3 DNA is TGTGCCAGTAGGCCTAAAGTGGGACTAGCGGCGTACAATGAGCAGTTCTTC.

J is TRBJ1-3 and V is TRBV4-2; no clear D gene. The CDR3 consists of 17 residues. Germline V CDR1 and CDR2: LGHNA, YNFKEQ. Trimming took 0 bases from V and 0 from J, leaving 12 bases between them. The DNA of the CDR3 is TGTGCCAGCAGCCAAGAGCTCCCCTACAGCTCTGGAAACACCATATATTTT. It translates to CASSQELPYSSGNTIYF.

The chain employs TRBV29-1 and TRBJ2-5; 10 bases are shared with TRBD2. CDR3 length equals 16 residues. CDR1 SQVTM and CDR2 ANQGSEA come from the germline V gene. V shed 4 bases and J 4 bases; nucleotides not matched to a gene: 12. CDR3 amino acids: CSVVYQREGPGETQYF. The CDR3 DNA follows: TGCAGCGTTGTGTACCAGCGGGAGGGCCCTGGAGAGACCCAGTACTTC.

The chain employs TRBV6-6 and TRBJ2-3; maybe TRBD2 (5 bases). V lost 5 bases and J 5 bases, leaving 8 bases between the germline ends. Germline CDR1 reads MNHNY; CDR2 reads SVGAGI (reference sequence). The CDR3 has 12 residues. CDR3 nucleotides: TGTGCCAGCAGTCCGGCGGGAGATACGCAGTATTTT. Translating it yields CASSPAGDTQYF.

As to this clone: Different DNA sequences within this sample yield the same CDR3. The chain combines TRBV7-2 with TRBJ2-1; D is unclear. Trimming left V 0 bases short and J 0 bases short, with 6 bases between. This CDR3 spans 15 amino acids. Per the germline V gene, CDR1 is SGHTA and CDR2 is FQGNSA. CDR3: CASSLASSSYNEQFF. CDR3 nucleotides: TGTGCCAGCAGCTTAGCTTCTAGCTCCTACAATGAGCAGTTCTTC.

This chain joins TRBV7-3 and TRBJ1-6; the D is unclear. Looked up from germline, CDR1 is SGHTA and CDR2 is FQGTGA. CDR3 length: 13 amino acids. V lost 0 bases and J 9 bases, leaving 6 bases between the germline ends. As DNA, the CDR3 is TGTGCCAGCAGCTTAACCTCCCGTTCACCCCTCCACTTT. Encoded protein: CASSLTSRSPLHF.

This chain links TRBV4-3 with TRBJ2-7; D is tentatively TRBD1 or TRBD2 (5 bases each). The germline gives CDR1 LGHNA, CDR2 YSLEER. The CDR3 is 14 amino acids. V lost 4 bases to trimming and J lost 3 bases, with 13 bases between them. In DNA form, the CDR3 reads TGCGCCAGCAGCCCTCGGGACGGTCTCTACGAGCAGTACTTC. Translated, it gives CASSPRDGLYEQYF.